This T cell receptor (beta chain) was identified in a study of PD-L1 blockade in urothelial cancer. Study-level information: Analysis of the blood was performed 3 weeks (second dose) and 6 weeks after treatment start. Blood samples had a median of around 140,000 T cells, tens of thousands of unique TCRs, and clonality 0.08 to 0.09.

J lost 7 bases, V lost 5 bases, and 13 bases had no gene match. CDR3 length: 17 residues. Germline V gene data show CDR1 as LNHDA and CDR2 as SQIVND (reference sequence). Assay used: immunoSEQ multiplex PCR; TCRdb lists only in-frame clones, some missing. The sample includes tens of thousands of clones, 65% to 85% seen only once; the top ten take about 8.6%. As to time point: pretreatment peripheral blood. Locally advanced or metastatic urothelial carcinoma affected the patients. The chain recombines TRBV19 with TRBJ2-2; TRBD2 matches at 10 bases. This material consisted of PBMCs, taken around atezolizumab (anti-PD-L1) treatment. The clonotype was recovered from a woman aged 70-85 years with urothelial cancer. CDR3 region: CASSPWSSGGAGGELFF. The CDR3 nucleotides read TGTGCCAGTAGTCCCTGGTCCAGCGGGGGGGCCGGCGGGGAGCTGTTTTTT.